Below, one T cell receptor beta chain is given with its context. No antigen is known for it. Per-nucleotide qualities are absent, and no much larger clonotype sits a single base away. Other DNA sequences in this sample translate to the same CDR3. CD8 naive samples consisted of CD45RO-negative cells that were positively selected for CCR7, yielding a CD45RA+CCR7+ population without TemRA cells. The donors were healthy, HIV-negative adults who had no recently reported acute infections or vaccinations. Only Caucasian adults living in Nashville, Tennessee, USA were represented among the donors. Blood was collected by leukapheresis, and PBMCs were isolated by Ficoll-Histopaque density gradient centrifugation and then cryopreserved in liquid nitrogen vapor phase. Analytical flow cytometry was used to check the purity and quantity of every magnetically sorted T cell population. Each sorted fraction had its genomic DNA isolated and then quantified by UV absorbance on a Nanodrop 2000c.

These data are taken from a study of shared clonotypes between healthy human individuals (dated by TCRdb to about 2020). Describing the broader study: A few men and two women, aged 18 to 49 years, made up the cohort. Leukapheresis yielded between about 0.85 and 9 billion PBMCs per donor. Per donor, three plates each were used for CD4 naive and CD4 memory, two for CD8 naive, and one for CD8 memory. Libraries were prepared and TCR repertoires were sequenced by different laboratories using diverse techniques, in order to increase sequencing depth and limit assay-specific biases. To estimate repertoire size and how much clonotypes are shared between individuals, the study performed deep sequencing of blood TCR repertoires from about five healthy adults.

What the research found in general, with its limitations: Pairwise subsampling indicated that sequencing depth was expected to affect the degree of clonotype sharing among donors. Higher generation probabilities were observed for clonotypes shared by all four sorted-subset donors than for non-shared clonotypes. Naive subsets generally had larger estimated clonotype richness than memory subsets did. Sampling was restricted to blood, and TCR repertoires in tissues likely differ from the TCR repertoires found in blood. Because the study included a small number of donors, the genetic and exposure-history diversity represented was limited. Roughly 5.2% of naive CD4, 3.5% of naive CD8, approximately 2.2% of memory CD4, and more than 0.35% of memory CD8 clonotypes were shared across a few donors. Incomplete sequencing was indicated by rarefaction of sorted-subset datasets, despite the large sequencing depth.

Using the deep immunoSEQ assay, TCR CDR3 regions were amplified from genomic DNA by multiplex PCR. For each cell subset, the extracted genomic DNA was distributed evenly across all wells of several immunoSEQ 96-well plates, and each plate served as one replicate. For sorted subsets, each replicate PCR was loaded with 150 to 250 ng genomic DNA, equivalent to roughly 30,000 T cell genomes. The purified libraries were quantified using a Qubit 3.0 fluorometer, sized with a Bioanalyzer 2100, and then quantified again using the KAPA Library Quantification kit. A separate single-read 150-cycle Illumina NextSeq 550 flow cell was used to sequence each immunoSEQ 96-well plate. In the authors' own workflow: Because the immunoSEQ output included only junctional sequences and no quality scores, the filtering could not be the same as the filtering used for full-length reads. Sequences were annotated with PyIR, a Python wrapper for IgBLAST v1.9, using IMGT germline references to assign V/J genes and CDR3. Reads were filtered out if the reads had weak V/J assignments (E-value above 1e-6), no CDR3, stop codons, out-of-frame junctions, or ambiguous translated residues. V3J clonotypes were defined as sequences sharing an identical inferred V gene, J gene, and CDR3 amino acid sequence. The percentage overlap between two repertoires was calculated by dividing the number of shared unique clonotypes by the size of the smaller repertoire. RTK rarefaction, the Chao1 estimator, and Recon v2.1 estimates of unobserved clonotypes were used to assess repertoire richness. Generation probabilities were computed with OLGA for all TCRbeta clonotypes obtained by the gDNA method from a few donors. The table comes from immuneACCESS by way of TCRdb, which keeps in-frame sequences with V and J called. Part of the clones is missing from these tables; in studies checked, under half for an unresolved V gene and the rest for unknown reasons. V and J calls plus clone size are reproduced from that table; the DNA served to infer D and trimming. This sample lists about 2 million clones; about 95% were detected once. More than 0.95% of the sample lies in the top ten.

Trimming at the junction amounts to 2 bases on V and 1 base on J, and the germline ends lie 6 bases apart. Spanning cysteine to phenylalanine, the CDR3 consists of 15 amino acids. Only the CDR3 DNA stays, 45 bases, in frame from base 1. CDR1 and CDR2, per the germline V gene, are MDHEN and SYDVKM. Sequencing was carried out using naive CD8+ T cells sorted from blood. The cell subset or site label for this specimen denotes: CD45RA+CCR7+. This receptor chain uses TRBV28 and TRBJ1-6; the D gene remains uncertain. This sequence originates from a man aged 18 to 29 in good health. The CDR3: CASSLGSSYNSPLHF. The base sequence is TGTGCCAGCAGTTTAGGTTCATCCTATAATTCACCCCTCCACTTT.